This TCR beta chain was sequenced for a study of blood T cell repertoires in COVID-19. Ages ranged from roughly 18 to 100 years, with residence in around 24 US areas. The CDR3 is made up of 13 amino acids. J lost 8 bases, V lost 3 bases, and 5 bases had no gene match. Germline V lookup: CDR1 WSHSY, CDR2 SAAADI. This clone has a handful of counts. Sequenced by immunoSEQ multiplex PCR; TCRdb stores in-frame clones only, minus some. The sample records 250,000 to 350,000 clones, about 90% being singletons. This rearrangement joins TRBV10-2 to TRBJ1-2; TRBD1 matches at 8 bases. This sequence was found in a woman aged 25 to 39 who had recovered from COVID-19. The specimen sequenced was PBMCs or T cells enriched from blood (not recorded which). The CDR3, as DNA: TGCGCCAGCAGTGAAGGACAGGGTCTAGGCTACACCTTC. It translates to CASSEGQGLGYTF.